This TCR beta chain was identified during a study of T cell responses to AZD1222 COVID-19 vaccine. Study context: Second doses were pooled across both intervals (about 4 or about 12 weeks).

With regard to this clone: The antigen is not known.

The CDR3 covers 17 residues. Per germline, CDR1 KGHSH and CDR2 LQKENI. J gave up 4 bases and V 3 bases, and 9 bases lay outside the gene matches. Overall study findings and caveats: Only a handful of individuals given AZD1222 were seropositive at baseline. Across spike, vaccine-associated CD4 TCRs were found, dominant at 160-218 and 743-854. The donor group comprised mostly white British people and more females; the analysis possibly underestimated clonal diversity.

The data were produced by immunoSEQ multiplex PCR, yet TCRdb's version contains in-frame clones alone and is incomplete. The sample holds some 190,000 clones, 70% to 90% seen once. The clonotype was recovered from an adult in good health. V is TRBV18 and J is TRBJ1-4; 9 nucleotides line up with TRBD1. Source: peripheral blood, taken on day 0 of AZD1222 vaccination. The CDR3 DNA sequence: TGTGCCAGCTCACCGGACAGGGGACCCGGCCATAATGAAAAACTGTTTTTT. Protein sequence: CASSPDRGPGHNEKLFF.